This TCR beta chain is from a study of blood T cell repertoires in COVID-19. Study at large: The origin of the acute and convalescent COVID-19 samples was the United States, Italy and Spain.

Assay used: immunoSEQ multiplex PCR; TCRdb lists only in-frame clones, some missing. The sample lists almost 200,000 clones, 85% occurring once. Per the germline V gene, CDR1 is GTSNPN and CDR2 is SVGIG (reference sequence). This CDR3 comprises 13 residues. J lost 2 bases, V lost 7 bases, and 4 bases had no gene match. It was during active infection that Seattle patients were enrolled and then longitudinally followed. The chain links TRBV30 to TRBJ2-7; 11 positions agree with TRBD2. The receptor comes from a man in his sixties with COVID-19, enrolled during active disease. Sequencing was carried out using peripheral blood. Here the CDR3 DNA reads TGTGCCTCTACTAGCGGGGGCCCCTACGAGCAGTACTTC. Amino acids: CASTSGGPYEQYF.